This T cell receptor (beta chain) originates from a study of T cell repertoires in cytomegalovirus infection. Study details: The authors relied on CMV epitopes, both recently identified HLA-C-restricted and well-studied HLA-B-restricted. CMV infection plus the matching HLA type was flagged by public TCR beta signatures. Findings and limits, study-wide: CMV carriers having the relevant HLA were flagged by cumulative public TCR beta family frequency. Within the response measured ex vivo, HLA-C-restricted CMV-specific TCR beta clonotypes were dominant.

Via MiXCR, TCRdb re-called the reads, giving one row per CDR3 protein. Of around 360,000 distinct CDR3 sequences listed, just under 35% are singletons. Germline CDR1 is DFQATT and CDR2 is SNEGSKA (reference sequence). This CDR3 is 12 amino acids long. V gave up 7 bases and J gave up 7 bases, with 14 bases separating them. To note about this clonotype: The target antigen is unknown.

Sequencing used cultured PBMCs, obtained from culture after CMV antigen stimulation. The source is a human donor in good health (CMV status not recorded). Some clones in this sample may be carry-over from other donors' samples. The rearrangement links TRBV20-1 to TRBJ1-5; TRBD1 might be the D (5 bases). The CDR3 DNA is TGCAGTGTTAGGGGTCATGGCCAGCCCCAGCATTTT. Translation: CSVRGHGQPQHF.